This TCR beta chain was sequenced for a study of Graves' ophthalmopathy and Graves' hyperthyroidism. The diagnosis was founded upon clinical symptoms, serum thyroxine, TRAb, thyroid ultrasound and orbital computed tomography. This CDR3 spans 14 amino acids. V was clipped by 4 bases and J by 4 bases; unmatched bases: 4. The germline V gene encodes CDR1 KGHDR and CDR2 SFDVKD. The TCR beta CDR3 regions underwent amplification from RNA transcripts. An opening RT-PCR round employed HTBI primers and preceded a second-round multiplex PCR. TCRdb reprocessed the multiplex PCR reads via MiXCR and lists one record per CDR3 protein. The sample consists of around 1.1 million distinct CDR3 sequences, 36% of them appearing once.

This receptor was obtained from an adult man with Graves' hyperthyroidism. Sequenced material: peripheral blood or thyroid tissue (not recorded which). This sequence joins TRBV24-1 and TRBJ1-2; TRBD1 agrees at 8 bases. CDR3 sequence (DNA): TGTGCCACCAGTGAATGGACAGGGCCCTATGGCTACACCTTC. It encodes CATSEWTGPYGYTF.